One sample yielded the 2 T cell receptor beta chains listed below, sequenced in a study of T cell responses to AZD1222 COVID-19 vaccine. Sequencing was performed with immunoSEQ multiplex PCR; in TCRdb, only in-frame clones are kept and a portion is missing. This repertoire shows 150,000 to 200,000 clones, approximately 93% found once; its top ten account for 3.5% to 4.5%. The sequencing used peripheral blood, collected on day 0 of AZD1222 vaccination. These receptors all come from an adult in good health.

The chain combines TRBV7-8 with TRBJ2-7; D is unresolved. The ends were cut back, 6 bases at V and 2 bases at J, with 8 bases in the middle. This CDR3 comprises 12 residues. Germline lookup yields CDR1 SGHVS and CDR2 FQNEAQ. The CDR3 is CASSAITYEQYF. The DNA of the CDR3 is TGTGCCAGCAGTGCAATTACCTACGAGCAGTACTTC.

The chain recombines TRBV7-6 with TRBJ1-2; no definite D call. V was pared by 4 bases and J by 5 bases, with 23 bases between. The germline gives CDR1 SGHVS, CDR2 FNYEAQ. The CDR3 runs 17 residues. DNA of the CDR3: TGTGCCAGCAGCTCACTCGGACGGGAAAGGTGGCCATATGGCTACACCTTC. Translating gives CASSSLGRERWPYGYTF.